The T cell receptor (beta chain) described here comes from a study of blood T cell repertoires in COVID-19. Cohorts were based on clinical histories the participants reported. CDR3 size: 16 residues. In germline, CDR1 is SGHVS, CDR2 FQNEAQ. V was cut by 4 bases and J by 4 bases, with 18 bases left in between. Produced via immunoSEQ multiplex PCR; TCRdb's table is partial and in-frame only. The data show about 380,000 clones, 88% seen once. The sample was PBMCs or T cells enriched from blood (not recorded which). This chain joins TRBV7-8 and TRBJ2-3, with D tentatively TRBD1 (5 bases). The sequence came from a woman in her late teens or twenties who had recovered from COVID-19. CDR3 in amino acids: CASSSGTGKGADTQYF. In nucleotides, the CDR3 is TGTGCCAGCAGCTCAGGAACAGGCAAAGGGGCAGATACGCAGTATTTT.